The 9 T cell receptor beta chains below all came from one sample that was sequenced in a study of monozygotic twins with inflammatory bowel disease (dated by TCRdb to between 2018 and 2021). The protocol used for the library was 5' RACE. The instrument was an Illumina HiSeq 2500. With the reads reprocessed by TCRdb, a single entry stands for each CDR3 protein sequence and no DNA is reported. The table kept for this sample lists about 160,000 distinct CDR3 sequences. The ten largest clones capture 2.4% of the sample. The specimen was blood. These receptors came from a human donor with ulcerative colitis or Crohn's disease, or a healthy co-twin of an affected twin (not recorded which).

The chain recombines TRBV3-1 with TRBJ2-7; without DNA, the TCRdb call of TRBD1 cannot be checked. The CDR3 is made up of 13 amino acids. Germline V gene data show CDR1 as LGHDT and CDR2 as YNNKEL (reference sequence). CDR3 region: CASSQDTGYEQYF.

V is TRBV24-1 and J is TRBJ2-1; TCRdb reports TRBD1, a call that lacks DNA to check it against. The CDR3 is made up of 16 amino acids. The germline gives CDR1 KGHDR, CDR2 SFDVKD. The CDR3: CATSDPRGTGGLEQFF.

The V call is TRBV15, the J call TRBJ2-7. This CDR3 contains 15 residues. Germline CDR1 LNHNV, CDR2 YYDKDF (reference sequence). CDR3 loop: CATSRGGGSAYEQYF.

The CDR3 is CSARDPAGGLRGGYNEQFF. The chain uses TRBV20-1 and TRBJ2-1; no DNA is available, so the TRBD1 call from TCRdb remains unchecked. This CDR3 is 19 amino acids long. The germline CDR1 and CDR2 sequences are DFQATT and SNEGSKA (reference sequence).

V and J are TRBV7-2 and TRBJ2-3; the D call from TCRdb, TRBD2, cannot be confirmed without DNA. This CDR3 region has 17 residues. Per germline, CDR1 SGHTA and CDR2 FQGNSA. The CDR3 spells CASSFDLREILTDTQYF.

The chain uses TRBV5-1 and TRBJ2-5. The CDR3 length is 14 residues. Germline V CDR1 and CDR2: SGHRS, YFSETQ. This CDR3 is CASSLEGGLETQYF.

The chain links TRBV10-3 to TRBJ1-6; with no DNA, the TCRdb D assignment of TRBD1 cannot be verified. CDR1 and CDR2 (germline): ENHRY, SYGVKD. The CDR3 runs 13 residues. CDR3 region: CASGQGVSSPLHF.

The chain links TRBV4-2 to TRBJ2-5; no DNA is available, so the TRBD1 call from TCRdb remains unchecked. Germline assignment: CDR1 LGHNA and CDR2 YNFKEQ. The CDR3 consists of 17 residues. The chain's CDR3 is CASSQDQTGEVGETQYF.

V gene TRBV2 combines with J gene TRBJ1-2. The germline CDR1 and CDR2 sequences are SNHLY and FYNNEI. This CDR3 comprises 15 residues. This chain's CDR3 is CASSELEGANYGYTF.